Listed below are T cell receptor beta chains from one sample, sequenced in a study of T cell responses to AZD1222 COVID-19 vaccine. Produced via immunoSEQ multiplex PCR; TCRdb's table is partial and in-frame only. Of around 120,000 clones in the sample, about nine tenths are singletons; the top ten hold about 1.2%. The input for sequencing was peripheral blood, taken on day 0 of AZD1222 vaccination. The receptors originated from an adult in good health. CDR3s include the opening cysteine and the closing phenylalanine or tryptophan. D genes are given only for firm matches. Not all rows give a size; the values are once, few, many and, for expanded clones, a class.

13	TRBD1	TRBV5-4	TRBJ2-3	-	TGTGCCAGCAGCTTTCAGGGGGCGGATACGCAGTATTTT	CASSFQGADTQYF
14	-	TRBV30	TRBJ2-1	-	TGTGCCTGGTGTCCAGACGGTTCCTACAATGAGCAGTTCTTC	CAWCPDGSYNEQFF
15	-	TRBV6-5	TRBJ2-2	many	TGTGCCAGCAGAGCTACAGGGACGAACACCGGGGAGCTGTTTTTT	CASRATGTNTGELFF
14	-	TRBV12-5	TRBJ1-2	-	TGTGCTAGTGGTATCGCAGGGGTAGGCTATGGCTACACCTTC	CASGIAGVGYGYTF
13	-	TRBV12-3/TRBV12-4	TRBJ1-5	-	TGTGCCAGCAGTTTTTCCGCCGCGGGGCCCCAGCATTTT	CASSFSAAGPQHF
13	-	TRBV3-1/TRBV3-2	TRBJ2-3	once	TGTGCCAGCAGCCCCAGGAGGGGGGACATCAGCTATTTT	CASSPRRGDISYF
16	-	TRBV2	TRBJ1-1	-	TGTGCCAGCAGTGAAAGGGCGAGGGTGGAGAACACTGAAGCTTTCTTT	CASSERARVENTEAFF
13	-	TRBV7-6	TRBJ2-7	-	TGTGCCAGCAGCTCCACACCGGCGGGAGAGCAGTACTTC	CASSSTPAGEQYF
14	-	TRBV5-8	TRBJ1-5	-	TGTGCCAGCAGCCCGCGCATGAGCAATCAGCCCCAGCATTTT	CASSPRMSNQPQHF
15	-	TRBV5-6	TRBJ2-2	once	TGTGCCAGCAGCTTGGGCCCGGGGAACACCGGGGAGCTGTTTTTT	CASSLGPGNTGELFF
13	-	TRBV12-3/TRBV12-4	TRBJ1-2	-	TGTGCCAGCAGCCGGGTGGCCGGGTATGGCTACACCTTC	CASSRVAGYGYTF
15	-	TRBV2	TRBJ1-3	-	TGTGCCAGCCCCGGGGCGGGGAACTCTGGAAACACCATATATTTT	CASPGAGNSGNTIYF
17	TRBD2	TRBV19	TRBJ2-7	-	TGTGCCAGTAGTGCGTCGGGACTAGCGGGGAGAATCTACGAGCAGTACTTC	CASSASGLAGRIYEQYF
13	-	TRBV12-3/TRBV12-4	TRBJ2-1	-	TGTGCCAGCAGTTTTCCTTCGGGCAATGAGCAGTTCTTC	CASSFPSGNEQFF
15	-	TRBV11-2	TRBJ1-5	-	TGTGCCAGCAGCAAGGGGGTAGGGAACAATCAGCCCCAGCATTTT	CASSKGVGNNQPQHF
15	TRBD1	TRBV29-1	TRBJ1-3	once	TGCAGCGTAACACAGGGGGCCAACTCTGGAAACACCATATATTTT	CSVTQGANSGNTIYF
12	-	TRBV29-1	TRBJ2-5	-	TGCAGCGTTGGGATACAGGCCGGGTCCCAGTACTTC	CSVGIQAGSQYF
14	TRBD1	TRBV5-1	TRBJ1-4	-	TGCGCCAGCAGCTCGGGACAGGGTCGGGAAAAACTGTTTTTT	CASSSGQGREKLFF
12	-	TRBV9	TRBJ2-3	once	TGTGCCAGCAGCGTAGATTTTTTTACGCAGTATTTT	CASSVDFFTQYF
12	TRBD2	TRBV2	TRBJ2-5	-	TGTGCCAGCAGACTAGCGGGGGGGCATGGATACTTC	CASRLAGGHGYF
15	-	TRBV6-2/TRBV6-3	TRBJ2-7	-	TGTGCCAGCAGTACTCCGGGACGTAAGACCTACGAGCAGTACTTC	CASSTPGRKTYEQYF
15	TRBD1	TRBV6-5	TRBJ1-1	-	TGTGCCAGCAGTTACCTTGGACAGGGAAACACTGAAGCTTTCTTT	CASSYLGQGNTEAFF
13	TRBD2	TRBV12-5	TRBJ2-7	-	TGTGCTAGTGGTCCGAGGGAGGGGCTAGGACCGTACTTC	CASGPREGLGPYF
13	-	TRBV10-3	TRBJ1-6	-	TGTGCCGCCCGTCCCTCGCAGAATTCACCCCTCCACTTT	CAARPSQNSPLHF
14	TRBD1	TRBV27	TRBJ2-3	-	TGTGCCAGCAGTTTATCGACAGGGACAGATACGCAGTATTTT	CASSLSTGTDTQYF